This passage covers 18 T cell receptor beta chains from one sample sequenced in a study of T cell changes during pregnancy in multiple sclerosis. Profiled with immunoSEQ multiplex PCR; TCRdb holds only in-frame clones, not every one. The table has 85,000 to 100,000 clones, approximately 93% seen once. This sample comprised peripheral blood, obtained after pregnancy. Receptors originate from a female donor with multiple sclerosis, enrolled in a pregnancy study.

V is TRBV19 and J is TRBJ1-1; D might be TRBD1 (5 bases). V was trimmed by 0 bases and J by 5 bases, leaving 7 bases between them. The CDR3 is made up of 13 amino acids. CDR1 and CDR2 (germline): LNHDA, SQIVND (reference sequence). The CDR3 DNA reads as TGTGCCAGTAGTATAGATGGGGGGACTGAAGCTTTCTTT. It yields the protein CASSIDGGTEAFF.

DNA for the CDR3: TGTGCCAGCAGCCCCGGTCTACTAGCTAACACAGATACGCAGTATTTT. This sequence encodes CASSPGLLANTDTQYF. The V and J genes are TRBV9 and TRBJ2-3, with a tentative D call TRBD2 (6 bases). V was pared by 4 bases and J by 2 bases, with 17 bases between. Germline CDR1 is SGDLS and CDR2 is YYNGEE. The CDR3 is made up of 16 amino acids.

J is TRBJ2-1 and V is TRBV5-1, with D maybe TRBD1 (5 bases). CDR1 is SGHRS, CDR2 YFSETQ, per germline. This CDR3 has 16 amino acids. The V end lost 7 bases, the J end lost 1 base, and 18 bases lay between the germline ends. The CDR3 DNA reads TGCGCCAGCTCCCCGGTGGGGCTGCTTTCCTACAATGAGCAGTTCTTC. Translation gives CASSPVGLLSYNEQFF.

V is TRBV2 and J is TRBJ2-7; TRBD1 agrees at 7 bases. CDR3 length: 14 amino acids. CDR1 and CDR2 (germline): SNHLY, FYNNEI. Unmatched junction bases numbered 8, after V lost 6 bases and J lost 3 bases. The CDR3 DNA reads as TGTGCCAGCAGGACCGGACAGGCCGGCTACGAGCAGTACTTC. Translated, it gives CASRTGQAGYEQYF.

CDR3 sequence: CASSYNRGRETQYF. Written as DNA, the CDR3 is TGTGCCAGCAGTTACAACAGGGGCAGGGAGACCCAGTACTTC. This chain joins TRBV27 and TRBJ2-5; 7 bases fit TRBD1. This CDR3 spans 14 amino acids. With V trimmed by 4 bases and J by 5 bases, 7 bases remained unmatched. The germline V gene encodes CDR1 MNHEY and CDR2 SMNVEV (reference sequence).

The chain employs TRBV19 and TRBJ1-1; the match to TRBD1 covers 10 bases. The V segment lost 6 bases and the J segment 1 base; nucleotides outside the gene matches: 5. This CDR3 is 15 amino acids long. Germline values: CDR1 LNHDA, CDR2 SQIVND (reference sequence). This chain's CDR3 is CASSWTGGRNTEAFF. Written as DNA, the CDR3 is TGTGCCAGTAGCTGGACAGGGGGAAGGAACACTGAAGCTTTCTTT. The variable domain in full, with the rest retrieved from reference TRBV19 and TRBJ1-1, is DGGITQSPKYLFRKEGQNVTLSCEQNLNHDAMYWYRQDPGQGLRLIYYSQIVNDFQKGDIAEGYSVSREKKESFPLTVTSAQKNPTAFYLCASSWTGGRNTEAFFGQGTRLTVV.

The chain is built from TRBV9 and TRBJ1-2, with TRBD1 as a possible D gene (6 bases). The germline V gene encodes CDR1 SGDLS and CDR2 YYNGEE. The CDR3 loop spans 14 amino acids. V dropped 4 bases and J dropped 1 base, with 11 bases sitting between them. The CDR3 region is CASSPRTDNYGYTF. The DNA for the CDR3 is TGTGCCAGCAGCCCCCGGACAGATAACTATGGCTACACCTTC.

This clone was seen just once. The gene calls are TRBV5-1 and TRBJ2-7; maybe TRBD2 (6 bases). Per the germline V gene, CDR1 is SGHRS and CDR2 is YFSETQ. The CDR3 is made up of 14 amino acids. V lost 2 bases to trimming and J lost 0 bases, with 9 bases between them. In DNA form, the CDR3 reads TGCGCCAGCAGCTTTTCAGCGGGCTCCTACGAGCAGTACTTC. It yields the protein CASSFSAGSYEQYF.

DNA for the CDR3: TGTGCCAGCAGCTTAGACAGGGAGATTGGCTACACCTTC. Its protein product is CASSLDREIGYTF. The genes are TRBV7-9 and TRBJ1-2; the D gene is possibly TRBD1 (6 bases). The V gene lost 1 base and the J gene lost 7 bases, with 10 bases spanning the gap. Germline CDR1 reads SEHNR; CDR2 reads FQNEAQ (reference sequence). This CDR3 spans 13 amino acids.

Here the CDR3 DNA reads TGTGCCTGGGGACAGGGTTCCTACAATGAGCAGTTCTTC. Protein sequence: CAWGQGSYNEQFF. J is TRBJ2-1 and V is TRBV30; 8 nucleotides line up with TRBD1. Germline lookup yields CDR1 GTSNPN and CDR2 SVGIG (reference sequence). V lost 5 bases to trimming and J lost 1 base; unmatched junction nucleotides: 1. The CDR3 runs 13 residues.

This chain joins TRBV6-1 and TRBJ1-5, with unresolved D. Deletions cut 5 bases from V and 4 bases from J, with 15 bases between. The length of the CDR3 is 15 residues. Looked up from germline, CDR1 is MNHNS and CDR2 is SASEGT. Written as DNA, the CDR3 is TGTGCCAGCAGTCACGCCGGGTCGCAAAATCAGCCCCAGCATTTT. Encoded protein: CASSHAGSQNQPQHF.

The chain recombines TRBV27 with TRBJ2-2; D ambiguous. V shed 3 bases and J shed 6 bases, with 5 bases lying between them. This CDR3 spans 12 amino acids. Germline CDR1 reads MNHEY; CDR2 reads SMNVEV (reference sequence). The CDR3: CASSFSAGELFF. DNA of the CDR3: TGTGCCAGCAGTTTTTCAGCCGGGGAGCTGTTTTTT.

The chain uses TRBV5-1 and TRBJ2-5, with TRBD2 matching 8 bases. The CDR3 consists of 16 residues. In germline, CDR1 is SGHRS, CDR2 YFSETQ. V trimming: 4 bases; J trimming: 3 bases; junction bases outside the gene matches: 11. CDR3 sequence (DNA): TGCGCCAGCAGCCCGCCCATAGCGGGATTCGAAGAGACCCAGTACTTC. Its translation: CASSPPIAGFEETQYF.

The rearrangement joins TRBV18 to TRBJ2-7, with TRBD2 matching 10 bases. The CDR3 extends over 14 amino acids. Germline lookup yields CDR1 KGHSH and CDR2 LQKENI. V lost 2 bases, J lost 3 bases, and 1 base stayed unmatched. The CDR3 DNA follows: TGTGCCAGCTCACCAGGACTAGCGGACTACGAGCAGTACTTC. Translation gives CASSPGLADYEQYF.

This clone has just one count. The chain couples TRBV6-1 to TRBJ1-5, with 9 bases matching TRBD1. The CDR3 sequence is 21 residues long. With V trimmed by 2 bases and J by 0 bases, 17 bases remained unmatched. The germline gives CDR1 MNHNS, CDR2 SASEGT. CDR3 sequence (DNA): TGTGCCAGCAGTGAACCCCCACCGGGACAGGGCTCAATTTATAGCAATCAGCCCCAGCATTTT. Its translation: CASSEPPPGQGSIYSNQPQHF.

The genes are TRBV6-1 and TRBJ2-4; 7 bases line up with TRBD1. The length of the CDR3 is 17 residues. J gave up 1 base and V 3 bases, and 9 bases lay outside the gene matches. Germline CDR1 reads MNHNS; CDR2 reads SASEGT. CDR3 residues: CASSDPSGTEAKNIQYF. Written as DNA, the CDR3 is TGTGCCAGCAGTGATCCCTCCGGGACAGAGGCCAAAAACATTCAGTACTTC.

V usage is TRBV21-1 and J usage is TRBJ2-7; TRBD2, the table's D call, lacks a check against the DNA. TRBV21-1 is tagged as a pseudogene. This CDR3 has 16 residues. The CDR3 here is CASSKAGNGRTYEQYF. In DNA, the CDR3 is TGTGCCAGCAGCAAAGCTGGTAACGGGAGGACATACGAGCAGTACTTC.

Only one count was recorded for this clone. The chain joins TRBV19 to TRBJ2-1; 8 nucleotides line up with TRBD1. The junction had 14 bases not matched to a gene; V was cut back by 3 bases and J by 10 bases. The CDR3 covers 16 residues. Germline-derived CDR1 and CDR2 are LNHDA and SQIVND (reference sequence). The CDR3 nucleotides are TGTGCCAGTAGTATCCTCTCAGGGGGCAGTTGGGAGGAGCAGTTCTTC. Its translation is CASSILSGGSWEEQFF.